These 28 T cell receptor beta chains originate from one sample sequenced in a study of blood T cell repertoires in COVID-19. This table comes from immunoSEQ multiplex PCR, and its TCRdb copy is limited to in-frame clones, with some not included. The sample lists around 81,000 clones; approximately 80% were seen once. The sample comprised peripheral blood. The origin of the receptors is a human donor in a cohort sampled during active COVID-19.

The rearrangement uses TRBV6-5 and TRBJ1-2; D gene unclear. Germline assignment: CDR1 MNHEY and CDR2 SVGAGI. CDR3 length: 13 residues. V was trimmed by 5 bases and J by 0 bases, leaving 7 bases between them. CDR3 coding DNA: TGTGCCAGCAGTACCAGGACTAACTATGGCTACACCTTC. Translating gives CASSTRTNYGYTF.

This sequence joins TRBV13 and TRBJ1-1; tentatively, D is TRBD1 (5 bases). This CDR3 contains 15 residues. V lost 5 bases, J lost 4 bases, and 17 bases lay in between. Germline CDR1 is PRHDT and CDR2 is FYEKMQ (reference sequence). The CDR3 protein is CASSTRDLGFTEAFF. CDR3 DNA sequence: TGTGCCAGCAGCACGCGGGACTTGGGTTTCACTGAAGCTTTCTTT.

This chain connects TRBV7-3 to TRBJ2-3; a possible D gene is TRBD1 (5 bases). The V end lost 2 bases, the J end lost 0 bases, and 9 bases lay between the germline ends. Germline CDR1 SGHTA, CDR2 FQGTGA. The length of the CDR3 is 15 residues. The CDR3, as DNA: TGTGCCAGCAGCTTAGGACACCTAAGCACAGATACGCAGTATTTT. As protein: CASSLGHLSTDTQYF. Full variable domain (missing parts from reference TRBV7-3 and TRBJ2-3): GAGVSQTPSNKVTEKGKYVELRCDPISGHTALYWYRQSLGQGPEFLIYFQGTGAADDSGLPNDRFFAVRPEGSVSTLKIQRTERGDSAVYLCASSLGHLSTDTQYFGPGTRLTVL.

The V call is TRBV3-1 (or the pseudogene TRBV3-2), the J call TRBJ1-2, with D perhaps TRBD1 (5 bases). The CDR3 is 15 residues long. V was pared by 1 base and J by 4 bases, with 13 bases between. Germline values: CDR1 LGHDT, CDR2 YNNKEL (reference sequence). The CDR3 sequence: CASSQGQTMGYGYTF. The CDR3 DNA follows: TGTGCCAGCAGCCAAGGACAGACCATGGGCTATGGCTACACCTTC.

This sequence joins TRBV19 and TRBJ2-7, with TRBD2 matching 14 bases. The CDR3 totals 15 residues. Germline loops: CDR1 LNHDA, CDR2 SQIVND (reference sequence). V was pared by 6 bases and J by 4 bases, with 5 bases of the junction left unmatched. The CDR3 DNA is TGTGCCAGTAGCGGACTAGCGGGGGGAGCTTACGAGCAGTACTTC. It codes for CASSGLAGGAYEQYF.

The CDR3 sequence is CAISGTGRGYEQYF. CDR3 bases: TGTGCCATCAGTGGGACAGGGCGAGGCTACGAGCAGTACTTC. The chain carries TRBV10-3 and TRBJ2-7; 8 nucleotides line up with TRBD1. CDR3 length: 14 residues. The V segment lost 4 bases and the J segment 3 bases; nucleotides outside the gene matches: 5. Per germline, CDR1 ENHRY and CDR2 SYGVKD.

The chain employs TRBV3-1 (or the pseudogene TRBV3-2) and TRBJ2-2, with D tentatively TRBD1 (6 bases). The CDR3 has 15 amino acids. The V end was cut by 6 bases, the J end by 0 bases, with 11 bases between. The V gene's germline CDR1 is LGHDT and CDR2 YNNKEL (reference sequence). Here the CDR3 reads CASSTGTTNTGELFF. CDR3 DNA: TGTGCCAGCAGTACCGGGACAACGAACACCGGGGAGCTGTTTTTT.

This chain links TRBV6-6 with TRBJ2-7, with D tentatively TRBD1 (5 bases). The CDR3 length is 14 residues. Germline V gene data show CDR1 as MNHNY and CDR2 as SVGAGI (reference sequence). Trimming left V 6 bases short and J 2 bases short, with 14 bases between. CDR3 in amino acids: CASSPLRQTYEQYF. The CDR3 DNA is TGTGCCAGCAGCCCCCTAAGACAGACCTACGAGCAGTACTTC.

The J gene is TRBJ1-1, the V gene TRBV11-2; D gene ambiguous. CDR1 and CDR2 (germline): SGHAT, FQNNGV. Between the trimmed V and J ends, which lost 5 bases and 7 bases, there was a span of 17 bases. The CDR3 length is 14 residues. This chain's CDR3 is CASSPPSRRYEAFF. The CDR3, as DNA: TGTGCCAGCAGCCCCCCGTCCCGGCGGTATGAAGCTTTCTTT.

This chain uses TRBV6-5 with TRBJ1-1, with D tentatively TRBD1 (6 bases). Looked up from germline, CDR1 is MNHEY and CDR2 is SVGAGI. The CDR3 runs to 14 residues. The V end lost 2 bases, the J end lost 9 bases, and 16 bases lay between the germline ends. This CDR3 reads CASSYGTPGSQAFF. As DNA, the CDR3 is TGTGCCAGCAGTTACGGGACACCGGGATCACAAGCTTTCTTT.

This chain uses TRBV29-1 with TRBJ1-2; 10 bases align to TRBD1. The junction had 9 bases not matched to a gene; V was cut back by 6 bases and J by 8 bases. The CDR3 totals 13 residues. Germline CDR1 is SQVTM and CDR2 is ANQGSEA. The CDR3 loop is CSVLKGQGLGYTF. Written as DNA, the CDR3 is TGCAGCGTCCTAAAGGGACAGGGGTTAGGCTACACCTTC. Filled out from reference TRBV29-1 and TRBJ1-2, the complete variable domain reads SAVISQKPSRDICQRGTSLTIQCQVDSQVTMMFWYRQQPGQSLTLIATANQGSEATYESGFVIDKFPISRPNLTFSTLTVSNMSPEDSSIYLCSVLKGQGLGYTFGSGTRLTVV.

The chain uses TRBV9 and TRBJ2-3, with D possibly TRBD2 on 5 matching bases. There are 14 residues in the CDR3. Per germline, CDR1 SGDLS and CDR2 YYNGEE. Trimming removed 1 base from V and 1 base from J, with 7 bases in between. The chain's CDR3 is CASSVRGGTDTQYF. For the CDR3, the DNA is TGTGCCAGCAGCGTACGGGGTGGCACAGATACGCAGTATTTT.

This chain links TRBV7-6 with TRBJ2-7; possible D gene TRBD2, 7 bases. V lost 0 bases, J lost 4 bases, and 16 bases lay in between. The germline gives CDR1 SGHVS, CDR2 FNYEAQ. The CDR3 consists of 16 residues. CDR3 protein: CASSLAPGGASYEQYF. The CDR3 region has the DNA TGTGCCAGCAGCTTAGCCCCTGGGGGGGCCTCTTACGAGCAGTACTTC. Using reference TRBV7-6 and TRBJ2-7 for the parts outside the CDR3, the full variable domain is GAGVSQSPRYKVTKRGQDVALRCDPISGHVSLYWYRQALGQGPEFLTYFNYEAQQDKSGLPNDRFSAERPEGSISTLTIQRTEQRDSAMYRCASSLAPGGASYEQYFGPGTRLTVT.

This chain connects TRBV3-1 (or the pseudogene TRBV3-2) to TRBJ1-2; 8 bases match TRBD1. Germline loops: CDR1 LGHDT, CDR2 YNNKEL (reference sequence). This CDR3 has 13 amino acids. V lost 3 bases and J lost 7; bases outside the gene matches: 4. The CDR3 coding sequence is TGTGCCAGCAGCCATGACAGGGGTAGTGGCTACACCTTC. It specifies CASSHDRGSGYTF.

The rearrangement links TRBV5-1 to TRBJ2-7; D not certain. The ends were cut back, 5 bases at V and 2 bases at J, with 5 bases in the middle. The CDR3 is 11 amino acids. CDR1 SGHRS and CDR2 YFSETQ come from the germline V gene. DNA for the CDR3: TGCGCCAGCAGGGCAGCCTACGAGCAGTACTTC. This encodes CASRAAYEQYF.

The V and J genes are TRBV7-9 and TRBJ1-6; 7 nucleotides agree with TRBD1. With 1 base clipped from V and 13 bases from J, the junction kept 10 bases outside the gene matches. The CDR3 covers 15 residues. Germline V lookup: CDR1 SEHNR, CDR2 FQNEAQ (reference sequence). The chain's CDR3 is CASSLEGRGADPLHF. The CDR3 DNA follows: TGTGCCAGCAGCTTAGAAGGCAGGGGGGCAGATCCCCTCCACTTT.

The gene calls are TRBV29-1 and TRBJ2-3, with TRBD2 matching 8 bases. The CDR3 is 13 amino acids. The V gene's germline CDR1 is SQVTM and CDR2 ANQGSEA. Germline trimming cut 7 bases from V and 3 bases from J; bases unmatched to any gene: 6. CDR3 coding DNA: TGCAGCGCGCCGGGACTAGGGACAGATACGCAGTATTTT. Its protein product is CSAPGLGTDTQYF.

This clone was counted only a few times. The rearrangement links TRBV30 to TRBJ1-1; D unresolved. Deletions cut 0 bases from V and 1 base from J, with 6 bases between. Germline CDR1 is GTSNPN and CDR2 is SVGIG (reference sequence). CDR3 length equals 13 residues. The CDR3 spells CAWSVRGNTEAFF. CDR3 nucleotides: TGTGCCTGGAGTGTACGGGGGAACACTGAAGCTTTCTTT.

The rearrangement uses TRBV7-6 and TRBJ1-2, with TRBD1 matching over 7 bases. CDR1 and CDR2 from the germline V gene are SGHVS and FNYEAQ. CDR3 length: 15 amino acids. The ends lost 5 bases at V and 3 bases at J; junction bases unmatched: 9. CDR3 DNA sequence: TGTGCCAGCAGCCGGACGACAGGGCCCGACTATGGCTACACCTTC. It yields the protein CASSRTTGPDYGYTF.

The chain uses TRBV30 and TRBJ2-1, with 12 bases matching TRBD2. Trimming took 2 bases from V and 4 from J; bases not matched to a gene: 6. This CDR3 has 16 amino acids. Germline CDR1 reads GTSNPN; CDR2 reads SVGIG (reference sequence). CDR3 loop: CAWSRPSGGVYNEQFF. DNA for the CDR3: TGTGCCTGGAGTAGACCTAGCGGGGGGGTATACAATGAGCAGTTCTTC.

The chain combines TRBV19 with TRBJ1-1; D remains unclear. Trimming cost V 5 bases and J 3 bases, with 13 bases left between them. CDR1 and CDR2 (germline): LNHDA, SQIVND (reference sequence). CDR3 length: 14 amino acids. CDR3 DNA: TGTGCCAGTAGTTACCGGGGATATTACACTGAAGCTTTCTTT. It is translated as CASSYRGYYTEAFF.

V gene TRBV5-1 combines with J gene TRBJ2-5; 8 bases map to TRBD1. The germline V gene encodes CDR1 SGHRS and CDR2 YFSETQ. The ends lost 4 bases at V and 3 bases at J; junction bases unmatched: 5. The CDR3 runs to 14 residues. CDR3 bases: TGCGCCAGCAGCCCGAAGGACAGGGAAGAGACCCAGTACTTC. Its protein is CASSPKDREETQYF.

This clone was seen more than once but under ten times. The chain couples TRBV5-1 to TRBJ1-3; 7 nucleotides agree with TRBD1. Germline CDR1 SGHRS, CDR2 YFSETQ. The CDR3 extends over 15 amino acids. With V trimmed by 4 bases and J by 2 bases, 6 bases remained unmatched. The CDR3 nucleotides read TGCGCCAGCAGCACGACAGGGACGGCTGGAAACACCATATATTTT. Protein sequence: CASSTTGTAGNTIYF.

The chain couples TRBV2 to TRBJ2-1, with 11 bases aligning to TRBD2. Germline V gene sequence: CDR1 SNHLY, CDR2 FYNNEI. This CDR3 is 13 amino acids long. The V segment lost 6 bases and the J segment 9 bases; nucleotides outside the gene matches: 4. This CDR3 is CASRASGGPEQFF. The CDR3 region has the DNA TGTGCCAGCAGGGCTAGCGGGGGGCCTGAGCAGTTCTTC.

The J gene is TRBJ1-5, the V gene TRBV9; TRBD1 is a possible D gene (6 bases). The V end was cut by 2 bases, the J end by 7 bases, with 13 bases between. This CDR3 has 14 residues. Germline V gene data show CDR1 as SGDLS and CDR2 as YYNGEE. This chain's CDR3 is CASSVGTGRQPQHF. The DNA of the CDR3 is TGTGCCAGCAGCGTGGGTACAGGGCGACAGCCCCAGCATTTT.

The genes are TRBV7-2 and TRBJ2-2; D is perhaps TRBD2 (5 bases). Trimming cost V 4 bases and J 4 bases, with 7 bases left between them. Germline V gene data show CDR1 as SGHTA and CDR2 as FQGNSA. The CDR3 is 13 residues long. CDR3 sequence reads: CASSYRGTGELFF. The CDR3 coding sequence is TGTGCCAGCAGCTACCGGGGCACCGGGGAGCTGTTTTTT.

This clone has only one observation. V is TRBV7-6 and J is TRBJ2-1; 9 bases line up with TRBD1. CDR3 length equals 15 residues. Germline assignment: CDR1 SGHVS and CDR2 FNYEAQ. Trimming cost V 2 bases and J 6 bases; bases outside gene matches: 5. The CDR3: CASSLTGQGSNEQFF. CDR3 nucleotides: TGTGCCAGCAGCTTAACGGGACAGGGTAGCAATGAGCAGTTCTTC.

The chain is built from TRBV5-5 and TRBJ2-2, with TRBD2 identical over 13 bases. The CDR3 totals 18 residues. Losses at the gene ends were 4 bases for V and 6 bases for J; bases not matched to a gene: 12. In germline, CDR1 is SGHKS, CDR2 YYEKEE (reference sequence). The CDR3 here is CASSQTSGGTLIAGELFF. DNA of the CDR3: TGTGCCAGCAGCCAGACTAGCGGGGGGACGCTTATCGCCGGGGAGCTGTTTTTT.